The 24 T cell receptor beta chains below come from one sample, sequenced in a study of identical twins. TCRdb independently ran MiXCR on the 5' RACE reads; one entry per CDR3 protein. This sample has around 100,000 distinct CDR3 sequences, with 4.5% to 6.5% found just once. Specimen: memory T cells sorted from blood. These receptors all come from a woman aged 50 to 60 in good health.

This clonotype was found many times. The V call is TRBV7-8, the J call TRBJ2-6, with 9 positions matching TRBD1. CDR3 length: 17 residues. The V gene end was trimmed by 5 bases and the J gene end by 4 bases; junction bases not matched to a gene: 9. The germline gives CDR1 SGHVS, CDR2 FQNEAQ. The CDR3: CASSTKQGARGANVLTF. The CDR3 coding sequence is TGTGCCAGCAGCACCAAACAGGGGGCGCGGGGGGCCAACGTCCTGACTTTC.

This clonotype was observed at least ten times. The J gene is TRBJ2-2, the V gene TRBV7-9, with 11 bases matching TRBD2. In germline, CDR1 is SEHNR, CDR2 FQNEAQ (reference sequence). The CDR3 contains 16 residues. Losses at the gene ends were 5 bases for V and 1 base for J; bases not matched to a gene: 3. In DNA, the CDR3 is TGTGCCAGCAGCAAAACTAGCGGGAGGAACACCGGGGAGCTGTTTTTT. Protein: CASSKTSGRNTGELFF.

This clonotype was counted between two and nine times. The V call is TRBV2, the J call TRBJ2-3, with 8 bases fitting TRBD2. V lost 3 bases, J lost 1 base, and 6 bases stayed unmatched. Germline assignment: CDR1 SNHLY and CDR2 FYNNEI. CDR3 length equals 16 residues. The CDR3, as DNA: TGTGCCAGCAGTGAGGGTAGCGGGGCCCGCACAGATACGCAGTATTTT. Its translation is CASSEGSGARTDTQYF. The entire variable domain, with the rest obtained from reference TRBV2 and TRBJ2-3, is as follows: EPEVTQTPSHQVTQMGQEVILRCVPISNHLYFYWYRQILGQKVEFLVSFYNNEISEKSEIFDDQFSVERPDGSNFTLKIRSTKLEDSAMYFCASSEGSGARTDTQYFGPGTRLTVL.

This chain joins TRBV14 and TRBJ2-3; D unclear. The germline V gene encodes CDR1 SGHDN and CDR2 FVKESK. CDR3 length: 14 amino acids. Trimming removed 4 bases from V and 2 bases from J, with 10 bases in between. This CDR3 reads CASSLNIPTDTQYF. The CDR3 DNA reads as TGTGCCAGCAGCCTGAACATACCCACAGATACGCAGTATTTT.

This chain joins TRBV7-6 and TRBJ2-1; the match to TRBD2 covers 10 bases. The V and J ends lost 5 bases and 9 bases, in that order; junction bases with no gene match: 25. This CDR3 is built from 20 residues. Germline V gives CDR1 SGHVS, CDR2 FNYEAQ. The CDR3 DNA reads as TGTGCCAGCAGCCGATTTTCCCCGGCAGCAACCGGGACTAGCGCGAGTGAGCAGTTCTTC. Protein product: CASSRFSPAATGTSASEQFF.

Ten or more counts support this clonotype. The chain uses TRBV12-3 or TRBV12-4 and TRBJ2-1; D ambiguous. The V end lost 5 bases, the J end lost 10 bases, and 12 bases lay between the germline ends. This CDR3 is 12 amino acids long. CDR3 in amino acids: CASSPSLGEQFF. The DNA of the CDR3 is TGTGCCAGCAGTCCGTCCCTGGGGGAGCAGTTCTTC.

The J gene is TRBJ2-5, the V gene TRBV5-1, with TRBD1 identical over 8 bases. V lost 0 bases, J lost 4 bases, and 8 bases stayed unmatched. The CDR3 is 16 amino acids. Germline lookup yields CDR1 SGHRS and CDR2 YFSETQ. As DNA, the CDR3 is TGCGCCAGCAGCTTGGAGGGACAGGAGAGAGGAGAGACCCAGTACTTC. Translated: CASSLEGQERGETQYF.

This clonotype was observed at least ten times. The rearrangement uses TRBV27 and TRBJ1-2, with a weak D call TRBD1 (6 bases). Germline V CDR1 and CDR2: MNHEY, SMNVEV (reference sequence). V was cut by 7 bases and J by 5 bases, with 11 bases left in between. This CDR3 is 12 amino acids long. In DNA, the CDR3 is TGTGCCAGCAAGGGGGGGCGATATGGCTACACCTTC. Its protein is CASKGGRYGYTF.

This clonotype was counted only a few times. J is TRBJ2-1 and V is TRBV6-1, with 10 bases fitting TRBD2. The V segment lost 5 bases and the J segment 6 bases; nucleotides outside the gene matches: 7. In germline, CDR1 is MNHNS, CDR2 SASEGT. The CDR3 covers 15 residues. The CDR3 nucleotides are TGTGCCAGCAGTCCTTCCCGGACTAGCGGCAATGAGCAGTTCTTC. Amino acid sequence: CASSPSRTSGNEQFF.

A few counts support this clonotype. The CDR3 coding sequence is TGTGCCAGCAGCCAAGGTGGGACTAGCGGCACAGATACGCAGTATTTT. Translated: CASSQGGTSGTDTQYF. The chain combines TRBV14 with TRBJ2-3; 10 nucleotides line up with TRBD2. Germline CDR1 is SGHDN and CDR2 is FVKESK. The CDR3 has 16 amino acids. The V and J ends lost 1 base and 1 base, in that order; junction bases with no gene match: 2.

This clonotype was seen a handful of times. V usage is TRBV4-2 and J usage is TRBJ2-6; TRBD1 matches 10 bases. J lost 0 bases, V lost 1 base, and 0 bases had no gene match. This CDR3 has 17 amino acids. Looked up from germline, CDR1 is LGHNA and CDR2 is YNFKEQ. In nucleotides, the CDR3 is TGTGCCAGCAGCCAAGGGACAGGGGGCTCTGGGGCCAACGTCCTGACTTTC. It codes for CASSQGTGGSGANVLTF.

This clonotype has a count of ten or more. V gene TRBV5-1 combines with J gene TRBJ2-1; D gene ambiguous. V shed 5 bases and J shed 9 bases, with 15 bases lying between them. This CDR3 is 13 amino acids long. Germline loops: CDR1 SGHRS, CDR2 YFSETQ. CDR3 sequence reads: CASSSRSWGEQFF. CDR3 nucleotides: TGCGCCAGCAGTAGCAGGAGTTGGGGTGAGCAGTTCTTC.

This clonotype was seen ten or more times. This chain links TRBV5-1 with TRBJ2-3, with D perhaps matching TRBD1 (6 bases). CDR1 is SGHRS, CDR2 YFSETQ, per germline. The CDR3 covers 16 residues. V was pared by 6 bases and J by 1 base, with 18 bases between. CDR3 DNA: TGCGCCAGCACGCCGTTAGGGACACCACGCACAGATACGCAGTATTTT. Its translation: CASTPLGTPRTDTQYF. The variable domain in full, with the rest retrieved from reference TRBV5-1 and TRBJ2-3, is KAGVTQTPRYLIKTRGQQVTLSCSPISGHRSVSWYQQTPGQGLQFLFEYFSETQRNKGNFPGRFSGRQFSNSRSEMNVSTLELGDSALYLCASTPLGTPRTDTQYFGPGTRLTVL.

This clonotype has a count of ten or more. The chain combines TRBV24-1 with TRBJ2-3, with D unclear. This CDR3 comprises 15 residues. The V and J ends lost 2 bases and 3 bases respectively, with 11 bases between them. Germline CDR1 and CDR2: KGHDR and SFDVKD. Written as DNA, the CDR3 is TGTGCCACCAGTGATTCTGGCATGCTGACAGATACGCAGTATTTT. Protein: CATSDSGMLTDTQYF.

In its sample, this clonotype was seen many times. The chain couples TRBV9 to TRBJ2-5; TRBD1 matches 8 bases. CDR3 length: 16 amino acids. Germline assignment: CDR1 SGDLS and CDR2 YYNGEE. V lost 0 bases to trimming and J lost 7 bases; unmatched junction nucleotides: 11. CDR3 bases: TGTGCCAGCAGCGTAGGCAGCCCAGGGGGCATGGGGACCCAGTACTTC. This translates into CASSVGSPGGMGTQYF.

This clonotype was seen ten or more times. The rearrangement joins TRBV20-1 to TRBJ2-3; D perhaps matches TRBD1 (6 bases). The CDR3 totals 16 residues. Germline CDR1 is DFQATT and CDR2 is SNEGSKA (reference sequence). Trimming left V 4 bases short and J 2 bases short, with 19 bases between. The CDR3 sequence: CSANRLAGANTDTQYF. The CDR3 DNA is TGCAGTGCTAACCGCCTCGCAGGGGCTAACACAGATACGCAGTATTTT.

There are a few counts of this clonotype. The CDR3: CASRGLLETQYF. In nucleotides, the CDR3 is TGTGCCAGCAGGGGGTTATTGGAGACCCAGTACTTC. The genes are TRBV19 and TRBJ2-5; the match to TRBD1 covers 7 bases. Germline CDR1 and CDR2: LNHDA and SQIVND (reference sequence). The junction had 6 bases not matched to a gene; V was cut back by 9 bases and J by 5 bases. The CDR3 has 12 amino acids.

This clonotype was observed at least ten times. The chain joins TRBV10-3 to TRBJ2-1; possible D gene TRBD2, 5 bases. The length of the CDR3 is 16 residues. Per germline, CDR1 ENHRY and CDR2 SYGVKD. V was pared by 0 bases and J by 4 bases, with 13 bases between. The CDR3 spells CAISESVGIGYNEQFF. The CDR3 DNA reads TGTGCCATCAGTGAGTCTGTCGGGATCGGTTACAATGAGCAGTTCTTC.

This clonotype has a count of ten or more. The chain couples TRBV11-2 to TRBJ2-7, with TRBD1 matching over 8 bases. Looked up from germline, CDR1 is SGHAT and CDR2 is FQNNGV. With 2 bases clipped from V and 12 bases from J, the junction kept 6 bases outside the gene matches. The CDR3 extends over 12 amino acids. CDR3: CASSLYQGALYV. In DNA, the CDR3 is TGTGCCAGCAGCTTATACCAGGGGGCGTTGTACGTC.

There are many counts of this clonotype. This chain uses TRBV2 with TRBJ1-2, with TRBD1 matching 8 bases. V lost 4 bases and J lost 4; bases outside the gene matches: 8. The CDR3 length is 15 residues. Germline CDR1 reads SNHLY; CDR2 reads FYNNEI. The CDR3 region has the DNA TGTGCCAGCAGTGCCCGGGACAGGTCTCTCTATGGCTACACCTTC. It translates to CASSARDRSLYGYTF.

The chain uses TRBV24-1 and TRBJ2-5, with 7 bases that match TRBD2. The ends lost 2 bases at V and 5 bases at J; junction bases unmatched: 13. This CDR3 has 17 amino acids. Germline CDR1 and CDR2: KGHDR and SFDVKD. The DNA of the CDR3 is TGTGCCACCAGTGATTCTACCCAGCCACTAGCGTTGGAGACCCAGTACTTC. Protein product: CATSDSTQPLALETQYF.

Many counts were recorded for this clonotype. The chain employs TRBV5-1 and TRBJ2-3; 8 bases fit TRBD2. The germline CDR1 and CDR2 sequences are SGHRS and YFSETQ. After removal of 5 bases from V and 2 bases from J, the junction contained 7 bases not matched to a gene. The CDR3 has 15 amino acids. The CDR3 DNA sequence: TGCGCCAGCAGTTTACGTGGACTAGCCACAGATACGCAGTATTTT. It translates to CASSLRGLATDTQYF.

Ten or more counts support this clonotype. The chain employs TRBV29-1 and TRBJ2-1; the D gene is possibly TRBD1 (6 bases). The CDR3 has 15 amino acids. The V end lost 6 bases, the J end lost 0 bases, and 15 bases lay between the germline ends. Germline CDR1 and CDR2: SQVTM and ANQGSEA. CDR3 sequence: CSVKGQTSSYNEQFF. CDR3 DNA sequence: TGCAGCGTCAAAGGACAGACCAGCTCCTACAATGAGCAGTTCTTC.

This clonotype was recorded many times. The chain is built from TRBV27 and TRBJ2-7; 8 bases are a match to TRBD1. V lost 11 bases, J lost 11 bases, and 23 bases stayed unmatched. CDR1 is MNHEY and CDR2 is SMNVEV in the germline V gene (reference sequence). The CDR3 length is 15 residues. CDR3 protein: CAARRTGNRWYWEYV. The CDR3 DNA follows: TGTGCCGCAAGAAGGACAGGGAATAGGTGGTATTGGGAGTACGTC.